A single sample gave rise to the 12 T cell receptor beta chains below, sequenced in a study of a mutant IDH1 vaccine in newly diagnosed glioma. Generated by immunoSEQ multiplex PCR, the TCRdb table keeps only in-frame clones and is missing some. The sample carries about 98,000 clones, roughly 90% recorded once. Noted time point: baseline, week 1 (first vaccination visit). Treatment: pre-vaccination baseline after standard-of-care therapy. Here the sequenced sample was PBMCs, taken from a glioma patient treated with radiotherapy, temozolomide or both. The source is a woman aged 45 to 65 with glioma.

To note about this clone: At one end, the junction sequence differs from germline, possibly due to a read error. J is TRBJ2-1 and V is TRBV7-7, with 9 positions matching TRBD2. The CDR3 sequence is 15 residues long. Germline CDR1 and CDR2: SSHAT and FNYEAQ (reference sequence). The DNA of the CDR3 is TGTGCTAGCAGCTTAGGGCTAGCGGGGCTCAATGAGCAGTTCTTC. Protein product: CASSLGLAGLNEQFF.

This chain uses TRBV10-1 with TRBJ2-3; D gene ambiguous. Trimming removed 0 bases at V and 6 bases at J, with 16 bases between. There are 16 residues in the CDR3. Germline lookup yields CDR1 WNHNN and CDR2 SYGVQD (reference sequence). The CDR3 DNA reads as TGCGCCAGCAGTGAGTCGATTGGACGATCGATGGATACGCAGTATTTT. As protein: CASSESIGRSMDTQYF.

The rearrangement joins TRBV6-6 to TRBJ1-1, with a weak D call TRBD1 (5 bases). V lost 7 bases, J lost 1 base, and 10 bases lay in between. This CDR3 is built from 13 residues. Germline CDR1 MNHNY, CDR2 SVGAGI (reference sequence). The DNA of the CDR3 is TGTGCCAGCAAGGGGAGGGAGAACACTGAAGCTTTCTTT. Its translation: CASKGRENTEAFF.

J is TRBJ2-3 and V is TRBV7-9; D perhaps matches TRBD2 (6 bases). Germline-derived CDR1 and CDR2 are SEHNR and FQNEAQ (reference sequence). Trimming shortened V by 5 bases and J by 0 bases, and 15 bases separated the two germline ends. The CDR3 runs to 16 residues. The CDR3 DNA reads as TGTGCCAGCAGCCCCTCCTTTAGCGGAAGCACAGATACGCAGTATTTT. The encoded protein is CASSPSFSGSTDTQYF.

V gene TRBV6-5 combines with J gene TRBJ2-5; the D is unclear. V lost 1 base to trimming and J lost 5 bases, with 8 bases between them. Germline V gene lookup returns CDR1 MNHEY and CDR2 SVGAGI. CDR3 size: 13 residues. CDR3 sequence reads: CASSYLGPETQYF. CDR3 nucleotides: TGTGCCAGCAGTTACTTGGGCCCGGAGACCCAGTACTTC.

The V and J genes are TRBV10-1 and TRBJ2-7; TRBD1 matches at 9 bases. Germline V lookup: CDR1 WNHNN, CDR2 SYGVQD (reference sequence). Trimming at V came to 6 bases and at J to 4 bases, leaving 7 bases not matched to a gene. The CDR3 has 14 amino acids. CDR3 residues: CASSTGGSRYEQYF. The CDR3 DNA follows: TGCGCCAGCAGCACAGGGGGCTCGAGGTACGAGCAGTACTTC.

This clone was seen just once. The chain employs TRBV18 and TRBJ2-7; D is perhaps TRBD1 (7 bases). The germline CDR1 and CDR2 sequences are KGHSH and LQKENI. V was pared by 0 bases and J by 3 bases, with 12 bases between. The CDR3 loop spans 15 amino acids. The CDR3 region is CASSPPAQGGYEQYF. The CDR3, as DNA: TGTGCCAGCTCACCACCCGCTCAGGGGGGCTACGAGCAGTACTTC. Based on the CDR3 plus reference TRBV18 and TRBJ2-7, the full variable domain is NAGVMQNPRHLVRRRGQEARLRCSPMKGHSHVYWYRQLPEEGLKFMVYLQKENIIDESGMPKERFSAEFPKEGPSILRIQQVVRGDSAAYFCASSPPAQGGYEQYFGPGTRLTVT.

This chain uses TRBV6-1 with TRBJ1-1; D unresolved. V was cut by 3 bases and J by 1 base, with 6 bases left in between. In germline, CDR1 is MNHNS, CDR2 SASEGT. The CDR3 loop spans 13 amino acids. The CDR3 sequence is CASSEPQNTEAFF. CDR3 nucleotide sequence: TGTGCCAGCAGTGAGCCTCAGAACACTGAAGCTTTCTTT.

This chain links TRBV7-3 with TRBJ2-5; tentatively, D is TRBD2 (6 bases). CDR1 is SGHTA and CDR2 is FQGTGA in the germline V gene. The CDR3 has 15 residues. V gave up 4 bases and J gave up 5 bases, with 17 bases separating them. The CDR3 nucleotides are TGTGCCAGCAGCTCCGGGGCTAGCGAGGGGGAGACCCAGTACTTC. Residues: CASSSGASEGETQYF.

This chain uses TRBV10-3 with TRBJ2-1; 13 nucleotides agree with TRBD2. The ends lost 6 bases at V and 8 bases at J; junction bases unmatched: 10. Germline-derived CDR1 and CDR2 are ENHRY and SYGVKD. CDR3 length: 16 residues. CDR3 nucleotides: TGTGCCATCAGACCCACACTAGCGGGAGGGCCTGATGAGCAGTTCTTC. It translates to CAIRPTLAGGPDEQFF.

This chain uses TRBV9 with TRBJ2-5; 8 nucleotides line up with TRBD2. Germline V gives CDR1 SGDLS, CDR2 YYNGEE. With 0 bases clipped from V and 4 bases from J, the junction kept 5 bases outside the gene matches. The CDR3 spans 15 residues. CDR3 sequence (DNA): TGTGCCAGCAGCGTAGCGGGAGGGCTAGGAGAGACCCAGTACTTC. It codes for CASSVAGGLGETQYF.

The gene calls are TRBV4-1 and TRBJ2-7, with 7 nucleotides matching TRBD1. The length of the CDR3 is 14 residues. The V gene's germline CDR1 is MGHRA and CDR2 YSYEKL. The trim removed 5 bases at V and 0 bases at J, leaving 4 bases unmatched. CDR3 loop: CASSWDSDSYEQYF. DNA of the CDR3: TGCGCCAGCAGCTGGGACAGCGACTCCTACGAGCAGTACTTC.